This T cell receptor (beta chain) was profiled in a study of OX40 agonist ivuxolimab in advanced cancers. Study background: Dose-escalation subjects each had hepatocellular carcinoma, melanoma, renal cell or head and neck cancer. Eligibility admitted prior anti-PD-1, anti-PD-L1 or anti-CTLA-4 therapy; around 41% had some.

Repertoires were generated with immunoSEQ multiplex PCR, while TCRdb's copy carries only in-frame clones and drops some. The data contain roughly 100,000 clones, over 75% of them singletons. The TCR comes from an adult with an advanced solid tumor such as melanoma, head and neck, liver or kidney cancer. The sample here was CD4+ or CD8+ T cells sorted from blood, taken in a trial of the OX40 agonist ivuxolimab.

The CDR3 sequence: CASTFDRGISGELFF. Here the CDR3 DNA reads TGTGCCAGCACTTTTGACAGGGGGATATCCGGGGAGCTGTTTTTT. The chain combines TRBV6-1 with TRBJ2-2, with TRBD1 matching 9 bases. Germline values: CDR1 MNHNS, CDR2 SASEGT. The CDR3 spans 15 residues. Losses at the gene ends were 7 bases for V and 6 bases for J; bases not matched to a gene: 9.